Following are 24 T cell receptor beta chains from one sample sequenced in a study of blood T cell repertoires in COVID-19. Clones were sequenced by immunoSEQ multiplex PCR, and TCRdb holds only the in-frame ones, with some missing. Of 300,000 or so clones in the sample, about 85% are singletons; the top ten hold approximately 5%. Sequencing was performed on PBMCs or T cells enriched from blood (not recorded which). These receptors were obtained from a young woman who had recovered from COVID-19.

This clone was counted once. The chain uses TRBV10-3 and TRBJ1-2, with 7 nucleotides matching TRBD1. Trimming removed 3 bases from V and 3 bases from J; junction bases left unmatched: 7. Germline loops: CDR1 ENHRY, CDR2 SYGVKD. The CDR3 consists of 15 residues. The DNA of the CDR3 is TGTGCCATCAGTGATACAGGGGTGGCCGACTATGGCTACACCTTC. Amino acids: CAISDTGVADYGYTF.

The CDR3 region is CASSRGQEETQYF. DNA of the CDR3: TGTGCCAGCAGCCGAGGACAGGAAGAGACCCAGTACTTC. This chain connects TRBV7-3 to TRBJ2-5; 7 bases agree with TRBD1. V was clipped by 5 bases and J by 3 bases; unmatched bases: 3. This CDR3 comprises 13 residues. In germline, CDR1 is SGHTA, CDR2 FQGTGA. Filled out from reference TRBV7-3 and TRBJ2-5, the complete variable domain reads GAGVSQTPSNKVTEKGKYVELRCDPISGHTALYWYRQSLGQGPEFLIYFQGTGAADDSGLPNDRFFAVRPEGSVSTLKIQRTERGDSAVYLCASSRGQEETQYFGPGTRLLVL.

The V call is TRBV6-2 or TRBV6-3, the J call TRBJ1-1; TRBD1 matches at 8 bases. The V and J ends lost 4 bases and 5 bases, in that order; junction bases with no gene match: 9. This CDR3 has 15 residues. Germline V lookup: CDR1 MNHEY, CDR2 SVGEGT. CDR3 protein: CASSWDDRGNTEAFF. The CDR3 region has the DNA TGTGCCAGCAGTTGGGACGACAGGGGAAATACTGAAGCTTTCTTT.

This clone was observed a handful of times. The chain uses TRBV6-6 and TRBJ1-1, with 10 bases matching TRBD1. V shed 4 bases, J shed 5 bases, and the junction held 7 bases outside the gene matches. CDR1 and CDR2 from the germline V gene are MNHNY and SVGAGI (reference sequence). The CDR3 length is 15 residues. The CDR3 bases are TGTGCCAGCAGTTCGGGACAGGGGCGGGGGACTGAAGCTTTCTTT. Translated, it gives CASSSGQGRGTEAFF.

This sequence joins TRBV2 and TRBJ2-3, with D possibly being TRBD2 (7 bases). V dropped 6 bases and J dropped 4 bases, with 17 bases sitting between them. There are 15 residues in the CDR3. Germline V gene sequence: CDR1 SNHLY, CDR2 FYNNEI. The CDR3 loop reads CASSLGGARADTQYF. The CDR3 DNA follows: TGTGCCAGCAGCCTTGGGGGGGCCAGGGCAGATACGCAGTATTTT.

This chain connects TRBV10-3 to TRBJ2-3; D unresolved. The length of the CDR3 is 12 residues. The germline V and J ends were trimmed by 4 bases and 3 bases, with 5 bases remaining between them. In germline, CDR1 is ENHRY, CDR2 SYGVKD. Written as DNA, the CDR3 is TGTGCCATCAGTGGTAGAACAGATACGCAGTATTTT. It yields the protein CAISGRTDTQYF.

The V and J genes are TRBV6-5 and TRBJ1-6; the match to TRBD1 covers 7 bases. The germline V gene has CDR1 MNHEY and CDR2 SVGAGI. CDR3 size: 14 residues. J gave up 10 bases and V 6 bases, and 9 bases lay outside the gene matches. The CDR3 loop reads CASSGRQGQSPLHF. The CDR3 DNA reads as TGTGCCAGCAGCGGTCGACAGGGTCAATCACCCCTCCACTTT.

The chain has TRBV6-5 and TRBJ2-1; 11 bases map to TRBD2. Germline lookup yields CDR1 MNHEY and CDR2 SVGAGI. This CDR3 comprises 15 residues. Trimming removed 5 bases from V and 4 bases from J; junction bases left unmatched: 4. CDR3 protein: CASSPSGGIYNEQFF. The DNA of the CDR3 is TGTGCCAGCAGTCCTAGCGGGGGGATATACAATGAGCAGTTCTTC.

The J gene is TRBJ1-2, the V gene TRBV19; D gene unclear. Trimming pared 7 bases from V and 8 bases from J, leaving 14 bases between. Germline V gives CDR1 LNHDA, CDR2 SQIVND (reference sequence). The CDR3 contains 12 residues. CDR3 sequence reads: CASTAKREGYTF. CDR3 coding DNA: TGTGCCAGTACCGCGAAGAGGGAGGGCTACACCTTC.

The genes are TRBV7-2 and TRBJ1-5, with no clear D. CDR1 and CDR2 from the germline V gene are SGHTA and FQGNSA. The CDR3 length is 12 residues. Trimming removed 5 bases from V and 6 bases from J, with 8 bases in between. The CDR3 bases are TGTGCCAGCAGCCGATCGGGTCAGCCCCAGCATTTT. Protein product: CASSRSGQPQHF. Combining the CDR3 with reference TRBV7-2 and TRBJ1-5 gives the whole variable domain GAGVSQSPSNKVTEKGKDVELRCDPISGHTALYWYRQSLGQGLEFLIYFQGNSAPDKSGLPSDRFSAERTGGSVSTLTIQRTQQEDSAVYLCASSRSGQPQHFGDGTRLSIL.

This clone has just a few counts. The V call is TRBV6-1, the J call TRBJ2-5, with TRBD2 matching over 11 bases. Trimming removed 4 bases from V and 2 bases from J; junction bases left unmatched: 6. The germline V gene encodes CDR1 MNHNS and CDR2 SASEGT. This CDR3 comprises 16 residues. In DNA, the CDR3 is TGTGCCAGCAGTGCCAGGATAGCGGGGGGGCAAGAGACCCAGTACTTC. Residues: CASSARIAGGQETQYF.

This clone was detected a few times. The rearrangement uses TRBV7-2 and TRBJ1-5, with 7 bases that match TRBD1. Germline CDR1 reads SGHTA; CDR2 reads FQGNSA. The J segment lost 4 bases and the V segment lost 5 bases, leaving 5 bases of the junction unmatched. The CDR3 spans 14 residues. The CDR3 DNA is TGTGCCAGCAGCAGGGACAGCACAAATCAGCCCCAGCATTTT. It translates to CASSRDSTNQPQHF.

The table lists this clone with a few counts. The chain uses TRBV29-1 and TRBJ2-5, with 9 nucleotides matching TRBD1. The CDR3 is 12 amino acids. The V gene's germline CDR1 is SQVTM and CDR2 ANQGSEA. The V segment lost 6 bases and the J segment 5 bases; nucleotides outside the gene matches: 4. CDR3 loop: CSVGDRAETQYF. Written as DNA, the CDR3 is TGCAGCGTCGGGGACAGGGCGGAGACCCAGTACTTC.

The chain joins TRBV9 to TRBJ1-1, with D tentatively TRBD1 (6 bases). CDR1 SGDLS and CDR2 YYNGEE come from the germline V gene. The CDR3 is 13 amino acids. Between the trimmed V and J ends, which lost 0 bases and 8 bases, there was a span of 11 bases. The CDR3 DNA follows: TGTGCCAGCAGCGTAGAAGGGCAGGGGGAAGCTTTCTTT. Translation gives CASSVEGQGEAFF. Using reference TRBV9 and TRBJ1-1 for the parts outside the CDR3, the full variable domain is DSGVTQTPKHLITATGQRVTLRCSPRSGDLSVYWYQQSLDQGLQFLIQYYNGEERAKGNILERFSAQQFPDLHSELNLSSLELGDSALYFCASSVEGQGEAFFGQGTRLTVV.

This sequence joins TRBV5-1 and TRBJ2-1; 9 bases match TRBD2. The CDR3 totals 15 residues. V lost 0 bases and J lost 2; bases outside the gene matches: 0. The V gene's germline CDR1 is SGHRS and CDR2 YFSETQ. CDR3 nucleotide sequence: TGCGCCAGCAGCTTGGGACTAGCGGCCTACAATGAGCAGTTCTTC. Amino acids: CASSLGLAAYNEQFF.

This clone appeared a few times. The rearrangement joins TRBV9 to TRBJ1-3; 9 bases are a match to TRBD1. The CDR3 is made up of 16 amino acids. J lost 4 bases, V lost 1 base, and 6 bases had no gene match. The V gene's germline CDR1 is SGDLS and CDR2 YYNGEE. CDR3 amino acids: CASSVYGQGIGNTIYF. The CDR3, as DNA: TGTGCCAGCAGCGTATACGGACAGGGGATCGGAAACACCATATATTTT.

The gene calls are TRBV19 and TRBJ2-5; 7 bases fit TRBD2. Germline lookup yields CDR1 LNHDA and CDR2 SQIVND (reference sequence). This CDR3 is 15 amino acids long. After removal of 5 bases from V and 2 bases from J, the junction contained 8 bases not matched to a gene. CDR3 coding DNA: TGTGCCAGTAGTGTGGGGGGACTATTACAAGAGACCCAGTACTTC. Protein product: CASSVGGLLQETQYF.

Only one count was recorded for this clone. This chain uses TRBV2 with TRBJ1-2, with 8 nucleotides matching TRBD1. CDR1 and CDR2 (germline): SNHLY, FYNNEI. The junction had 11 bases not matched to a gene; V was cut back by 8 bases and J by 3 bases. The CDR3 loop spans 15 amino acids. CDR3 DNA sequence: TGTGCCAGCGGATTCGGGACAGGCGCAGACTATGGCTACACCTTC. Protein product: CASGFGTGADYGYTF.

This chain links TRBV25-1 with TRBJ1-2, with D perhaps matching TRBD1 (6 bases). Germline V CDR1 and CDR2: MGHDK, SYGVNS. The CDR3 spans 15 residues. The V and J ends lost 2 bases and 5 bases respectively, with 15 bases between them. Here the CDR3 DNA reads TGTGCCAGCAGTGAAGGTTCGGGGGGCGCGTATGGCTACACCTTC. It translates to CASSEGSGGAYGYTF.

The chain employs TRBV28 and TRBJ1-1; D gene unclear. Trimming left V 6 bases short and J 5 bases short, with 13 bases between. Germline V gene data show CDR1 as MDHEN and CDR2 as SYDVKM. This CDR3 has 13 residues. The CDR3 here is CASSPPVFTEAFF. Written as DNA, the CDR3 is TGTGCCAGCAGCCCCCCCGTGTTTACTGAAGCTTTCTTT.

This chain joins TRBV5-6 and TRBJ1-1; possible D gene TRBD1, 6 bases. The germline V and J ends were trimmed by 4 bases and 0 bases, with 19 bases remaining between them. The CDR3 is 17 amino acids. Germline CDR1 is SGHDT and CDR2 is YYEEEE. The DNA for the CDR3 is TGTGCCAGCAGCCCCCTGACAGGATCCACCCTGAACACTGAAGCTTTCTTT. This codes for CASSPLTGSTLNTEAFF.

This clone occurred once. The genes are TRBV7-3 and TRBJ2-2, with D possibly being TRBD1 (6 bases). The CDR3 is 15 amino acids. Germline V lookup: CDR1 SGHTA, CDR2 FQGTGA. V shed 5 bases and J shed 4 bases, with 14 bases lying between them. The CDR3 DNA reads TGTGCCAGCAGCCCATCACAGGGTTTCACCGGGGAGCTGTTTTTT. This translates into CASSPSQGFTGELFF.

The CDR3 DNA reads as TGTGCCAGCAGCTTAGCGGCGGCACCTGAGCAGTTCTTC. Amino acid sequence: CASSLAAAPEQFF. The chain joins TRBV7-9 to TRBJ2-1; D is unclear. The CDR3 sequence is 13 residues long. Germline V gene lookup returns CDR1 SEHNR and CDR2 FQNEAQ (reference sequence). The ends were cut back, 0 bases at V and 9 bases at J, with 9 bases in the middle.

V gene TRBV6-5 combines with J gene TRBJ1-5; the D is unclear. This CDR3 spans 15 amino acids. Germline V gene lookup returns CDR1 MNHEY and CDR2 SVGAGI. Trimming removed 0 bases at V and 1 base at J, with 7 bases between. CDR3: CASSYSTPSNQPQHF. In DNA form, the CDR3 reads TGTGCCAGCAGTTACTCTACTCCCAGCAATCAGCCCCAGCATTTT.